The clone carrying this T cell receptor beta chain was detected only a few times. Its cognate antigen is unknown. The data belong to a study of T-cell memory formation after mild COVID-19. Across the study: TCR clusters were largely donor specific. Notes on the study in general: Memory from before infection featured some responding clones, which suggests cross-reactive memory joined.

TCR alpha and TCR beta cDNA libraries carrying sample barcodes and UMIs were produced by 5'RACE using constant-segment primers. MiXCR, applied by TCRdb to the 5' RACE reads, yields one record per CDR3 protein. This repertoire shows a few hundred thousand distinct CDR3 sequences, 15% to 20% found once; its top ten account for 20% to 25%. The CDR3 runs 17 residues. V gave up 5 bases and J gave up 2 bases; unmatched junction bases: 9. Germline V gives CDR1 SGHTA, CDR2 FQGNSA. Input material: PBMCs or a T cell subset sorted from them (not recorded which). The receptor comes from a man aged 18 to 29 who had mild COVID-19 (a few samples of this study predate the infection). Cell type and time point are not known. This chain uses TRBV7-2 with TRBJ2-7; TRBD2 matches at 13 bases. In DNA, the CDR3 is TGTGCCAGCAGCCTCGGACTAGCGGGGGCCTCAGCCTACGAGCAGTACTTC. Protein sequence: CASSLGLAGASAYEQYF.